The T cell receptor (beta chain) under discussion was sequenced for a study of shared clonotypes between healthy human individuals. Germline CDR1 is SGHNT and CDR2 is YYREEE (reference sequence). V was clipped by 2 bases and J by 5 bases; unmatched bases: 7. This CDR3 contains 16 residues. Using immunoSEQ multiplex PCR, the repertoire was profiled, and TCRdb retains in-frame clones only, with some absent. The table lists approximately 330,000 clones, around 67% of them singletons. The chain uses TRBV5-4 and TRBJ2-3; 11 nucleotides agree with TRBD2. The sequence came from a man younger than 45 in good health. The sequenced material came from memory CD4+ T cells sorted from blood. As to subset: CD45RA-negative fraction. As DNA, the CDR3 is TGTGCCAGCAGCTTTGTAGCGGGGGGGAGCGGAGATACGCAGTATTTT. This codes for CASSFVAGGSGDTQYF.